A selection of T cell receptor beta chains follows, all from one sample in a study of CXCR3-negative and CXCR3-positive naive CD8 T cells. TCRdb re-called the 5' RACE reads; one entry per CDR3 protein, DNA not given. The listing contains around 34,000 distinct CDR3 sequences. The sequencing sample was made of memory CD8+ T cells from blood. These TCRs come from a human donor in good health. Some clones in this sample may be carry-over from other donors' samples. Both conserved end residues are part of each CDR3.

>TRBV3-1|TRBJ1-2
CASSQDPAYGYTF
>TRBV15|TRBJ2-3
CATSRGGGPDTQYF
>TRBV7-3|TRBJ2-3
CASSLGGPDTQYF
>TRBV29-1|TRBJ2-7
CSVGLQGRYEQYF
>TRBV7-2|TRBJ1-2
CASSLDSRIANYGYTF
>TRBV29-1|TRBJ1-2
CSVEGEGYGYTF
>TRBV15|TRBJ1-5
CATSRDQGAVQPQHF
>TRBV6-5|TRBJ2-2
CASSYSNGDTGELFF
>TRBV6-2/TRBV6-3|TRBJ2-1
CASSYSYNEQFF
>TRBV7-2|TRBJ2-1
CASRPPGTSYNEQFF
>TRBV9|TRBJ2-7
CASSVARGHEQYF
>TRBV6-4|TRBJ1-1
CAGSETGTGVTEAFF
>TRBV5-6|TRBJ2-1
CASSPIPHNEQFF
>TRBV20-1|TRBJ2-1
CSAKTGVWLNEQFF
>TRBV12-3/TRBV12-4|TRBJ2-1
CASILGGNSLVDEQFF
>TRBV28|TRBJ2-5
CASGPGGVETQYF
>TRBV5-6|TRBJ2-5
CASSPGSLETQYF
>TRBV7-8|TRBJ2-1
CASVGGNYNEQFF
>TRBV7-9|TRBJ2-5
CASSLAGVTQYF
>TRBV7-9|TRBJ2-7
CASSSSRDSSSYEQYF
>TRBV28|TRBJ2-1
CASSFLDTANNEQFF
>TRBV4-3|TRBJ2-7
CASSQEHTSSYEQYF
>TRBV29-1|TRBJ2-7
CSAIRTGAYEQYF
>TRBV7-8|TRBJ1-3
CASSSPGHGTGNTIYF
>TRBV12-3/TRBV12-4|TRBJ2-4
CASSPRQGSLDIQYF
>TRBV11-2|TRBJ2-1
CASSLGPSGGPNEQFF
>TRBV5-6|TRBJ1-5
CASSLQRTYSNQPQHF
>TRBV19|TRBJ2-2
CASSWGGGSGELFF
>TRBV4-1|TRBJ2-1
CASSQMMTSGENNEQFF
>TRBV6-5|TRBJ2-1
CASRNGLAGNNEQFF
>TRBV7-2|TRBJ2-1
CASSLAKQLAGYNEQFF
>TRBV29-1|TRBJ2-1
CSLLAGGPSGEQFF
>TRBV2|TRBJ2-1
CASSETSGGSYNEQFF
>TRBV5-6|TRBJ1-5
CASSLIGNQPQHF
>TRBV4-1|TRBJ2-2
CASSQESAGGTGELFF
>TRBV12-3/TRBV12-4|TRBJ1-6
CASSYQLGSPLHF
>TRBV13|TRBJ2-2
CASSSVDAGELFF
>TRBV4-1|TRBJ2-7
CASSQDIGVWEQYF
>TRBV29-1|TRBJ2-2
CSVSLSGTNTGELFF
>TRBV9|TRBJ2-5
CASSVELSVQETQYF
>TRBV28|TRBJ2-7
CATEGGGNYEQYF
>TRBV4-3|TRBJ2-1
CASSQAYTYNEQFF
>TRBV5-1|TRBJ2-7
CASSWGDPGYEQYF
>TRBV6-5|TRBJ1-1
CASRGWTGANTEAFF
>TRBV12-3/TRBV12-4|TRBJ1-3
CASFKERSSGNTIYF
>TRBV7-2|TRBJ2-3
CASSPRTVSDTQYF
>TRBV20-1|TRBJ1-1
CSPGGVRVTEAFF
>TRBV15|TRBJ2-3
CATSLPKRSTDTQYF
>TRBV28|TRBJ1-1
CASRTIGTEAFF